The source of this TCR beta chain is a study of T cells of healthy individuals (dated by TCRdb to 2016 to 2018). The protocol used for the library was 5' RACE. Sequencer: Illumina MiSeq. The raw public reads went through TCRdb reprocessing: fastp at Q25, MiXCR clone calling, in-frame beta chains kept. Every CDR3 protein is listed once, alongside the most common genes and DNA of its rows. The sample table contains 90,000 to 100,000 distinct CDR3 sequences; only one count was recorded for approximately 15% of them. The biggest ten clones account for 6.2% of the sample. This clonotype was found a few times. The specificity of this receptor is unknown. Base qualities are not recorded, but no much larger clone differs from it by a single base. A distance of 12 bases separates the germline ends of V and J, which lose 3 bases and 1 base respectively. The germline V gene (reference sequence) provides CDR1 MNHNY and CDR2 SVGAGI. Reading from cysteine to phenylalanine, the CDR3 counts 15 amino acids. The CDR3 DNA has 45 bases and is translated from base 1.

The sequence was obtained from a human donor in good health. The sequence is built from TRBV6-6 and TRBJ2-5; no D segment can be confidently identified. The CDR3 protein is CASSYIGGPQETQYF. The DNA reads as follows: TGTGCCAGCAGTTATATAGGTGGCCCCCAAGAGACCCAGTACTTC.